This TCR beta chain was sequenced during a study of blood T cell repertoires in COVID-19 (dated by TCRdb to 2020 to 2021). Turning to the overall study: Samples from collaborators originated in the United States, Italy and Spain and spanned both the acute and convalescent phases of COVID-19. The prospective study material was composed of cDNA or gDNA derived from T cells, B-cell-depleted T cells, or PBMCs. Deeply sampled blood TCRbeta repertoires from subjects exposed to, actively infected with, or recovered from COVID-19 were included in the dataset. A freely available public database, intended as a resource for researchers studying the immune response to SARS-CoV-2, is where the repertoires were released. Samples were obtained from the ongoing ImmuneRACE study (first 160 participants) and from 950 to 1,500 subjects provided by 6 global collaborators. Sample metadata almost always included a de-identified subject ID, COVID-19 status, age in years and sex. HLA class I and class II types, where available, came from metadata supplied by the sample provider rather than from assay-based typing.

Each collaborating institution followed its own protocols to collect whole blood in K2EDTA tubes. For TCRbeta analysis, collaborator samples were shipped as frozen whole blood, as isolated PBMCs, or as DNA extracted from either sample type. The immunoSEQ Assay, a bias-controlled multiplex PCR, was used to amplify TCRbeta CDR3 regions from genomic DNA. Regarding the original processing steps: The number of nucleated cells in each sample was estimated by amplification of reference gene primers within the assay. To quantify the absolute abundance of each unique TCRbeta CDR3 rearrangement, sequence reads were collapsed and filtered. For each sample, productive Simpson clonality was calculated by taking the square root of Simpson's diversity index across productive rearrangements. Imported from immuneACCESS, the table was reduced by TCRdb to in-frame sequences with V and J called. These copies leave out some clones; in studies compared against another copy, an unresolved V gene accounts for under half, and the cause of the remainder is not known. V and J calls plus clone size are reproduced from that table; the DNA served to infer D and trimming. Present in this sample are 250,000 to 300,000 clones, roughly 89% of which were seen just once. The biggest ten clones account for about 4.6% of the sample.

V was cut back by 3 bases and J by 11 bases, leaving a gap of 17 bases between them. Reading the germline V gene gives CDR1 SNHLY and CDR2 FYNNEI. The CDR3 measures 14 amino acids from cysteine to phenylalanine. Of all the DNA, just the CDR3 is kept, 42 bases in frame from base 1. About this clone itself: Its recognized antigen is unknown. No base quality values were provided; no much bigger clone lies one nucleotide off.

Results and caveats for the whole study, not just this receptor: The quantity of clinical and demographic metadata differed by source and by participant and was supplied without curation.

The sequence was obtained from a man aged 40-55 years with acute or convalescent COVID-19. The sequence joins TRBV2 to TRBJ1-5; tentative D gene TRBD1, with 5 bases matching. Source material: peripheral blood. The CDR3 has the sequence CASSDNGGSGAQHF. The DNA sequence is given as TGTGCCAGCAGTGATAATGGGGGGTCGGGGGCCCAGCATTTT. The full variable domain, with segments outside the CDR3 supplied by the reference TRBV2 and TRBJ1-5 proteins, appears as EPEVTQTPSHQVTQMGQEVILRCVPISNHLYFYWYRQILGQKVEFLVSFYNNEISEKSEIFDDQFSVERPDGSNFTLKIRSTKLEDSAMYFCASSDNGGSGAQHFGDGTRLSIL.